This entry describes one T cell receptor (beta chain). Antigen specificity is unknown. Profiled with immunoSEQ multiplex PCR; TCRdb holds only in-frame clones, not every one. The sample comprises about 83,000 clones, roughly 98% of which are singletons, and 0.56% rests with the top ten. The data stem from a study of Tregs in tolerant kidney transplant recipients. Study information: Recipients received nonmyeloablative bone marrow transplants from related graft donors, with transient mixed chimerism.

Unstimulated regulatory T cells (CD4+CD25+CD127-), CD4+CD25- non-regulatory cells, CD4 and CD8 cells were FACS-sorted from thawed PBMCs. Findings of the study overall: Activated donor B cell expansion appeared to reveal the most relevant donor-specific TCRbeta repertoire. For some patients, primers changed over time, blocking nucleotide-level comparison.

The sequencing here drew on CD4+ T cells from blood, taken before the transplant. The clonotype comes from a human donor who received a combined kidney and bone marrow transplant.

The CDR3 sequence is CASTLGQGREQYF. CDR3 in DNA: TGTGCCAGCACTCTGGGACAGGGTCGCGAGCAGTACTTC. The V call is TRBV2, the J call TRBJ2-7, with 9 bases identical to TRBD1. The V gene's germline CDR1 is SNHLY and CDR2 FYNNEI. This CDR3 is built from 13 residues. V lost 7 bases and J lost 6; bases outside the gene matches: 7. Full variable domain (remainder filled in from reference TRBV2 and TRBJ2-7): EPEVTQTPSHQVTQMGQEVILRCVPISNHLYFYWYRQILGQKVEFLVSFYNNEISEKSEIFDDQFSVERPDGSNFTLKIRSTKLEDSAMYFCASTLGQGREQYFGPGTRLTVT.